This T cell receptor (beta chain) was profiled in a study of cytomegalovirus exposure and HLA in healthy donors (dated by TCRdb to the late 2010s). Study-level background: An earlier analysis of 587 of the donors reported 276 Gb of sequence data and some 110 million unique TCR beta sequences obtained from around 190 million T cells. High-throughput TCR immunosequencing, statistical association of individual TCRs with disease status, and machine learning were combined to predict cytomegalovirus infection status. The aim of the study was to test whether cataloging public T cell receptors could identify signatures of past pathogen exposure. An earlier analysis of approximately 630 of the donors applied high-throughput TCR beta sequencing to assess whether each TCR beta V gene segment acted as functional or pseudogenic. On average, around 200,000 unique TCR beta nucleotide sequences were sequenced per donor among 398 genotyped donors of the cohort, with roughly 18% of those sequences being non-productive. The number of typed donors differed by locus: about 629-630 for A, B, C, DRB1 and DQB1; approximately 520 for DQA1; over 600 for DPA1; and about 450 for DPB1. Donor age, sex, ethnicity and CMV serostatus were compiled together with the repertoire data. Rather than drawing on any new phenotypic data, the later analysis identified candidate immune exposures from TCR beta sequences and the way those sequences occurred across donors. The T cell repertoires of 670 or so subjects were profiled by immunosequencing and related to cytomegalovirus serostatus. To study patterns of TCR occurrence, a later analysis re-analyzed previously published TCR beta repertoires from under 750 donors and added high-resolution HLA genotyping. The genetic ancestry cluster associated with self-reported Caucasian donors included roughly four fifths of the roughly 400 genotyped donors. Class I and class II HLA loci were covered by the typing at four-digit resolution. Several DR-DQ haplotypes were treated as single units for association and clustering because of strong linkage in the cohort. Besides the first cohort of around 700 subjects, a separate validation cohort made up of 120 different subjects was used. About 330 gigabases of sequencing data and approximately 91 million unique TCR sequences made up an early release that covered nearly 650 HLA-typed donors. All discovery cohort repertoires had been generated on a single sequencing platform. Genome-wide SNP genotypes for about 65% of the roughly 670 donors were used in a later genetic analysis, which treated that subset as a discovery cohort. The paper as a whole reports these results and caveats: A cluster of highly shared sequence variants was judged likely to be a technical artifact of the sequencing pipeline. Because HLA typing was missing for some donors at each locus, association tests included only the typed subset. A later analysis found that most CMV-associated TCR beta chains appeared HLA-restricted, with HLA associations seemingly driven largely by CMV exposure. Linkage disequilibrium might explain the correlated functional status among segregating V segments, but an unknown experimental factor could not be excluded. Presence/absence analyses assumed roughly uniform sequencing depth across donors, an assumption that may not hold. This cohort had only TCR beta chains sequenced, and the lack of alpha or paired-chain data limited which features could be detected. In an earlier analysis of 587 of the donors, most TCR beta V segments were observed in productive rearrangements about 87% or about 30% of the time, broadly matching IMGT annotations. A further reported finding was that TCR beta sequences accurately predicted the HLA-A and HLA-B alleles for most subjects in the first cohort. In a later analysis, HLA-associated TCR beta chains showed more clonal expansion and lower generation probabilities than non-associated chains that were equally common. The study gave a list of more than 150 TCR beta chains associated with cytomegalovirus. In vitro tests confirmed that a few of the cytomegalovirus-associated TCR beta chains recognize cytomegalovirus antigens. CMV serostatus was the only immune exposure information available for the cohort. V-gene and J-gene trimming of TCR beta chains was associated with a missense DCLRE1C variant in a later genetic analysis, and the association was replicated in an independent cohort. Some IMGT-functional V segments, including TRBV6-2 and TRBV6-3, could not be distinguished by the 87-base-pair reads and were therefore excluded. The earlier analysis of approximately 540 of the donors excluded fewer than 20 rarely observed V segments, including chromosome 9 orphons, because counts were too low. In both the original and validation cohorts, the classifier was reported to diagnose cytomegalovirus status with high specificity and sensitivity. When HLA alleles, especially DR and DQ, strongly co-occurred, attributing TCR associations to individual alleles was difficult. A later genetic analysis reported fewer N-insertions in productive TCRs among donors in an Asian-associated ancestry cluster than the roughly 700-donor mean. According to a later analysis, parvovirus B19, influenza, CMV and Epstein-Barr virus appeared linked to several top co-occurrence clusters. A later analysis associated around 16,000 TCR beta sequences with specific HLA alleles at a false discovery rate of 0.05. The authors suggested that the approach could potentially be extended to other disease states and immunological phenotypes. A later analysis found that TCR association rates varied across HLA loci, with DRB1 alleles showing the most associated TCRs and HLA-C alleles the fewest. While some public TCRs were present in many individuals, most TCR sequences turned up only very rarely across donors.

In total, roughly 710 healthy bone marrow donors made up the cohort. All cohort members were sampled while nominally healthy, although unrecorded immune exposures were likely present. The donor was CMV seronegative and was included in the group of 352 seronegative cohort members. A peripheral blood sample was provided by each donor, and peripheral blood mononuclear cells were used for TCR beta sequencing. The Qiagen DNeasy Blood Extraction Kit was used to extract genomic DNA from the blood cell samples. Libraries were made using the immunoSEQ multiplex PCR assay. A mixture of 60 forward primers for TCR Vbeta segments and 13 reverse primers for TCR Jbeta segments was used in the multiplex PCR. Amplification of the CDR3 region of rearranged TCR beta genes was performed with a multiplex PCR assay on genomic DNA. Amplified TCR beta libraries were sequenced as 87-base-pair reads on the Illumina HiSeq System. Concerning the study's data processing: Across the roughly 700 repertoires, a later analysis counted 80 million or so unique TCR beta chains, 9.5 million to 12 million of which were shared by at least two donors. To remove PCR and sequencing errors, raw reads were error-corrected and collapsed into unique sequences using a nearest-neighbor algorithm that merged closely related sequences. Alignment of CDR3 sequences to IMGT reference sequences was used to assign V, D and J gene segments. Each retained sequence needed at least a six-nucleotide match to both a V gene segment and a J gene segment. A rearrangement counted as productive if the CDR3 had no stop codons and remained in frame with V and J, and every other rearrangement counted as non-productive. CDR3 was defined according to IMGT convention as the region running from the second conserved V-encoded cysteine to the conserved J-encoded phenylalanine. The earlier analysis of about 620 of the donors excluded sequences that lacked an unambiguous match to a single V gene segment. An earlier analysis of just under 600 of the donors called V segments functional above 56.7% productive rearrangements and segregating when the between-donor standard deviation exceeded 5%. A statistical classification framework was built to diagnose cytomegalovirus status from the catalog of TCR beta chain sequences. In a later analysis, V and J genes were assigned by comparing TCR nucleotide sequences against IMGT/GENE-DB human TR gene sequences. In a later analysis, CDR3 sequences and most-parsimonious VDJ recombination scenarios were assigned using the TCRdist pipeline. In a later analysis, each TCR beta chain was defined by its CDR3 amino acid sequence together with its V-gene family, and reads lacking a unique V-gene family were excluded. To address suspected cross-contamination and a sequencing artifact, a later analysis removed some 620 highly shared, low-generation-probability nucleotide sequences. In a later analysis, a clonal expansion index was calculated for each public chain from normalized within-repertoire ranks of inferred template counts. In a later analysis, generation probabilities were computed using a VDJ recombination model fitted to out-of-frame rearrangements, and the results were checked against IGoR. In a later analysis, hypergeometric tests were used to score TCR-TCR, TCR-HLA and TCR-CMV co-occurrence, with a repertoire-size bias correction applied to TCR pairs. A later analysis estimated false discovery rates by permuting HLA or CMV assignments 20 times. A later analysis grouped co-occurring TCRs with DBSCAN, adding TCRdist sequence similarity when clustering within HLA-allele-positive subsets. For co-occurrence clustering, repertoires with fewer than 30,000 or more than 120,000 public chains were excluded, along with four to six repertoires with anomalous nucleotide sharing. TCRdb provides this immuneACCESS table in a form limited to in-frame rearrangements. Some clones are lacking; in checked studies, under half of them reflect an unresolved V gene, and why the rest are absent is not known. The DNA gave D and trimming, while V, J and clone size come from that table. The table for this sample lists roughly 87,000 clones; roughly 77% of them were counted only once. In total, the top ten clones hold around 4.3% of the sample.

A remark on this clone: Its antigen target is currently unknown. Per-base qualities were not stored, and no clone one base away is much larger.

The CDR3, from cysteine to phenylalanine, totals 12 residues. Only the CDR3 region is kept as DNA, spanning 36 bases read in frame from base 1. V is pared back by 2 bases and J by 6 bases, with 11 bases lying between the germline termini. The germline V gene encodes CDR1 GTSNPN and CDR2 SVGIG (reference sequence). The clonotype comes from a man aged 55 to 70 in good health and CMV-seronegative. This sequence uses TRBV30 and TRBJ2-7; the D gene identity is not certain. Sequenced: PBMCs. The CDR3 corresponds to CAWSFGSGEQYF. In nucleotides, the sequence is TGTGCCTGGAGTTTTGGTTCCGGCGAGCAGTACTTC. Full variable domain (CDR3 extended with the reference TRBV30 and TRBJ2-7 proteins): SQTIHQWPATLVQPVGSPLSLECTVEGTSNPNLYWYRQAAGRGLQLLFYSVGIGQISSEVPQNLSASRPQDRQFILSSKKLLLSDSGFYLCAWSFGSGEQYFGPGTRLTVT.